This T cell receptor (beta chain) was sequenced in a study of shared clonotypes between healthy human individuals. Germline lookup yields CDR1 MNHNY and CDR2 SVGAGI (reference sequence). V gave up 3 bases and J gave up 5 bases, with 9 bases separating them. CDR3 size: 13 residues. Naivety among CD8 cells was defined by CD45RO negativity and positive CCR7 selection, thereby excluding terminally differentiated effector memory CD45RA+ cells. Libraries were prepared by immunoSEQ multiplex PCR; TCRdb keeps only in-frame clonotypes and omits some of them. The table has 550,000 to 750,000 clones, roughly nine tenths seen once; the top ten hold about 24%.

This TCR came from a man aged 25 to 40 in good health. The chain recombines TRBV6-6 with TRBJ2-3; no definite D call. Sequenced input: naive CD8+ T cells sorted from blood. The CDR3 spells CASSYGSQDTQYF. The CDR3 bases are TGTGCCAGCAGTTATGGTAGTCAAGATACGCAGTATTTT.